The 15 T cell receptor beta chains listed next were all sequenced from one sample in a study of blood T cells in healthy people across ages. A second roughly 6 to 12 cycle PCR used barcoded and J-beta primers. TCRdb fed the 5' RACE reads into MiXCR, producing one record per CDR3 protein. This sample has roughly 1.7 million distinct CDR3 sequences, with about 31% found just once. The source material was blood. These receptors came from a woman aged 25-40 years in good health.

To note about this clonotype: This may arise from a read error, as a much more abundant clone is one base away. The chain carries TRBV15 and TRBJ2-7; 9 bases are shared with TRBD1. There are 16 residues in the CDR3. V dropped 0 bases and J dropped 0; count of bases not matched to a gene: 3. Germline V gene data show CDR1 as LNHNV and CDR2 as YYDKDF (reference sequence). The DNA of the CDR3 is TGTGCCACCAGCAGAGATGGGACAGGGAGCTCCTACGAGCAGTACGTC. It encodes CATSRDGTGSSYEQYV.

V gene TRBV20-1 combines with J gene TRBJ2-5, with 14 bases that match TRBD2. CDR3 size: 15 residues. CDR1 and CDR2 (germline): DFQATT, SNEGSKA (reference sequence). Trimming removed 7 bases from V and 5 bases from J; junction bases left unmatched: 9. CDR3 amino acids: CSVRLAGGPAETQYF. The CDR3, as DNA: TGCAGTGTCAGACTAGCGGGGGGGCCCGCGGAGACCCAGTACTTC.

This clonotype appeared once. This chain connects TRBV4-1 to TRBJ1-4; D possibly corresponds to TRBD1 (5 bases). Germline loops: CDR1 MGHRA, CDR2 YSYEKL. Deletions cut 0 bases from V and 4 bases from J, with 12 bases between. This CDR3 is 16 amino acids long. The CDR3 protein is CASSQEGRGLNEKLFF. CDR3 in DNA: TGCGCCAGCAGCCAAGAAGGACGGGGCCTTAATGAAAAACTGTTTTTT.

This clonotype was counted ten times or more. The V and J genes are TRBV4-1 and TRBJ2-7, with a possible D match to TRBD1 (7 bases). Trimming left V 5 bases short and J 2 bases short, with 10 bases between. There are 13 residues in the CDR3. CDR1 is MGHRA, CDR2 YSYEKL, per germline. The CDR3 DNA sequence: TGCGCCAGCAGCGCGGGACAGACCTACGAGCAGTACTTC. Translation gives CASSAGQTYEQYF.

This clonotype turned up a few times. V is TRBV7-9 and J is TRBJ2-7; unclear D gene. This CDR3 is built from 16 residues. Trimming left V 3 bases short and J 0 bases short, with 15 bases between. The germline V gene encodes CDR1 SEHNR and CDR2 FQNEAQ (reference sequence). The CDR3 nucleotides read TGTGCCAGCAGCTTTACGGTCCGTCAGAGCTCCTACGAGCAGTACTTC. It yields the protein CASSFTVRQSSYEQYF.

This clonotype was observed a handful of times. The chain couples TRBV20-1 to TRBJ2-1, with D possibly matching TRBD1 (5 bases). The CDR3 has 12 residues. Germline V gene lookup returns CDR1 DFQATT and CDR2 SNEGSKA (reference sequence). V dropped 6 bases and J dropped 10 bases, with 16 bases sitting between them. In nucleotides, the CDR3 is TGCAGTGCGGACATCATGGTCGAGGAGCAGTTCTTC. Translating it yields CSADIMVEEQFF.

This clonotype showed up just a few times. V and J are TRBV20-1 and TRBJ1-2; TRBD1 might be the D (6 bases). V shed 3 bases and J shed 0 bases, with 14 bases lying between them. The germline CDR1 and CDR2 sequences are DFQATT and SNEGSKA (reference sequence). CDR3 length: 15 residues. The CDR3, as DNA: TGCAGTGCTAGGGGTCGGGGGGCCGCTAACTATGGCTACACCTTC. As protein: CSARGRGAANYGYTF.

Only a few counts were recorded for this clonotype. The genes are TRBV9 and TRBJ2-1; TRBD2 aligns across 9 bases. The ends lost 0 bases at V and 9 bases at J; junction bases unmatched: 10. Germline lookup yields CDR1 SGDLS and CDR2 YYNGEE. There are 16 residues in the CDR3. The CDR3 is CASSVGASGKEGEQFF. As DNA, the CDR3 is TGTGCCAGCAGCGTAGGGGCTAGCGGGAAAGAGGGTGAGCAGTTCTTC.

This chain joins TRBV12-3 or TRBV12-4 and TRBJ2-5, with TRBD1 matching 9 bases. This CDR3 region has 15 residues. The V segment lost 8 bases and the J segment 3 bases; nucleotides outside the gene matches: 10. CDR3 loop: CASRWTGEAEETQYF. CDR3 sequence (DNA): TGTGCCAGCCGGTGGACAGGGGAGGCGGAAGAGACCCAGTACTTC.

The rearrangement links TRBV30 to TRBJ2-7; 7 nucleotides match TRBD2. This CDR3 region has 14 residues. CDR1 is GTSNPN, CDR2 SVGIG, per germline (reference sequence). Trimming at V came to 5 bases and at J to 0 bases, leaving 7 bases not matched to a gene. CDR3 sequence: CAWGGLTSSYEQYF. The DNA of the CDR3 is TGTGCCTGGGGGGGACTAACTAGCTCCTACGAGCAGTACTTC.

CDR3 sequence reads: CSARDSVNEQFF. CDR3 in DNA: TGCAGTGCTAGAGATAGTGTCAATGAGCAGTTCTTC. This chain joins TRBV20-1 and TRBJ2-1; D not resolved. The CDR3 covers 12 residues. The germline gives CDR1 DFQATT, CDR2 SNEGSKA (reference sequence). Trimming stripped 0 bases from V and 6 bases from J, with 6 bases between.

This clonotype was seen only a few times. This chain links TRBV20-1 with TRBJ1-2; 8 positions match TRBD1. Trimming took 1 base from V and 7 from J; bases not matched to a gene: 8. Germline V lookup: CDR1 DFQATT, CDR2 SNEGSKA (reference sequence). This CDR3 spans 14 amino acids. The CDR3 protein is CSARAETGVGGYTF. In DNA form, the CDR3 reads TGCAGTGCTAGAGCCGAGACAGGGGTCGGTGGCTACACCTTC.

This clonotype was observed many times. For the CDR3, the DNA is TGCAGCGTGTGGGCCGTTGCTGGCTACACCTTC. This translates into CSVWAVAGYTF. The chain couples TRBV29-1 to TRBJ1-2; D gene unclear. The V gene's germline CDR1 is SQVTM and CDR2 ANQGSEA. There are 11 residues in the CDR3. Trimming cost V 6 bases and J 7 bases, with 12 bases left between them.

Ten or more counts support this clonotype. The chain recombines TRBV5-6 with TRBJ1-2; D is possibly TRBD1 (5 bases). The CDR3 runs to 14 residues. Germline CDR1 SGHDT, CDR2 YYEEEE. The V gene lost 4 bases and the J gene lost 1 base, with 11 bases spanning the gap. The CDR3 DNA reads as TGTGCCAGCAGCCCCCCCGGGGGTAACTATGGCTACACCTTC. Translating gives CASSPPGGNYGYTF.

The CDR3 loop reads CASSLAGTSGEHTDTQYF. DNA for the CDR3: TGTGCCAGCAGCTTAGCGGGGACTAGCGGGGAGCACACAGATACGCAGTATTTT. The chain joins TRBV7-9 to TRBJ2-3; 13 bases fit TRBD2. The CDR3 covers 18 residues. Germline CDR1 is SEHNR and CDR2 is FQNEAQ (reference sequence). J was trimmed by 2 bases and V by 0 bases; bases with no gene match: 5.